A single T cell receptor beta chain is shown here with its context. The antigen is undetermined. The PCR used 60 Vbeta and 13 Jbeta primers. Repertoires were generated with immunoSEQ multiplex PCR, while TCRdb's copy carries only in-frame clones and drops some. The sample has roughly 97,000 clones, roughly 9.4% seen once; the top ten hold 4.5% to 6%. This CDR3 has 14 amino acids. V dropped 0 bases and J dropped 6 bases, with 11 bases sitting between them. Germline assignment: CDR1 SGHTA and CDR2 FQGTGA. The data stem from a study of cytomegalovirus exposure and HLA in healthy donors. The study's findings and limits: A reported reduction in N-insertions relative to the roughly 710-donor mean was seen in an Asian-associated ancestry cluster in a later analysis.

The receptor was isolated from a man between 50 and 59 years old in good health and CMV-seropositive. V is TRBV7-3 and J is TRBJ1-2; D might be TRBD1 (6 bases). The source material was PBMCs. CDR3 in DNA: TGTGCCAGCAGCTTAACGGTGTCAGGGGATGGCTACACCTTC. Translating it yields CASSLTVSGDGYTF.